The 16 T cell receptor beta chains below come from one sample, sequenced in a study of OX40 agonist ivuxolimab in advanced cancers. Assay: immunoSEQ multiplex PCR; the TCRdb copy retains only in-frame clones and omits some. Of 55,000 to 75,000 clones in the sample, about nine tenths are singletons; the top ten hold 2% to 2.5%. Here the sequenced sample was CD4+ or CD8+ T cells sorted from blood, taken in a trial of the OX40 agonist ivuxolimab. Source of these receptors: an adult with an advanced solid tumor such as melanoma, head and neck, liver or kidney cancer.

The chain joins TRBV9 to TRBJ2-3, with D possibly TRBD2 on 7 matching bases. The CDR3 runs to 16 residues. Germline CDR1 is SGDLS and CDR2 is YYNGEE. V lost 0 bases to trimming and J lost 2 bases, with 13 bases between them. The CDR3, as DNA: TGTGCCAGCAGCGTAGTGGGGGGGGCTTCCACAGATACGCAGTATTTT. It translates to CASSVVGGASTDTQYF.

V and J are TRBV6-1 and TRBJ1-5, with D possibly TRBD1 on 5 matching bases. The CDR3 has 14 residues. Germline V lookup: CDR1 MNHNS, CDR2 SASEGT. Trimming pared 0 bases from V and 10 bases from J, leaving 13 bases between. This CDR3 reads CASSEASGGGPQHF. DNA for the CDR3: TGTGCCAGCAGTGAAGCCTCCGGCGGGGGTCCCCAGCATTTT.

This sequence joins TRBV30 and TRBJ1-1; no reliable D call. The CDR3 runs 12 residues. CDR1 and CDR2 from the germline V gene are GTSNPN and SVGIG (reference sequence). V lost 0 bases and J lost 5, with 7 bases in between. DNA for the CDR3: TGTGCCTGGAGTGTACGGGAAACTGAAGCTTTCTTT. Its protein is CAWSVRETEAFF.

The chain has TRBV27 and TRBJ2-3; D perhaps matches TRBD2 (6 bases). The CDR3 is 14 residues long. With 3 bases removed from V and 2 bases from J, the gap between germline ends came to 9 bases. Germline CDR1 and CDR2: MNHEY and SMNVEV (reference sequence). The CDR3 DNA follows: TGTGCCAGCAGTTTGGGGGGATTCACAGATACGCAGTATTTT. The encoded protein is CASSLGGFTDTQYF.

This chain links TRBV5-1 with TRBJ1-1; 11 bases fit TRBD1. Looked up from germline, CDR1 is SGHRS and CDR2 is YFSETQ. CDR3 length: 15 residues. The V and J ends lost 1 base and 8 bases, in that order; junction bases with no gene match: 7. The CDR3 here is CASSLMGQGGREAFF. CDR3 DNA sequence: TGCGCCAGCAGCTTGATGGGACAGGGGGGGCGAGAAGCTTTCTTT.

In DNA, the CDR3 is TGTGCCAGCAGCTCCAACAAGGCTAGCGGGATCCGCACAGATACGCAGTATTTT. Its translation: CASSSNKASGIRTDTQYF. The genes are TRBV9 and TRBJ2-3; TRBD2 matches 9 bases. J was trimmed by 1 base and V by 4 bases; bases with no gene match: 13. The CDR3 contains 18 residues. From germline, CDR1 is SGDLS and CDR2 YYNGEE.

The chain employs TRBV19 and TRBJ1-1; D ambiguous. CDR1 and CDR2 (germline): LNHDA, SQIVND (reference sequence). The CDR3 consists of 14 residues. Trimming shortened V by 3 bases and J by 3 bases, and 11 bases separated the two germline ends. CDR3 sequence (DNA): TGTGCCAGTAGTATTCGAATTCCGGACACTGAAGCTTTCTTT. This gives the protein CASSIRIPDTEAFF.

The genes are TRBV6-4 and TRBJ1-1; D is perhaps TRBD1 (6 bases). The CDR3 is 13 residues long. Trimming took off 8 bases at V and 4 bases at J, with 14 bases between the two ends. CDR1 is MRHNA and CDR2 is SNTAGT in the germline V gene. The CDR3 loop reads CASRAGEGTEAFF. The CDR3 DNA sequence: TGTGCCAGCCGGGCAGGGGAGGGCACTGAAGCTTTCTTT.

V and J are TRBV7-2 and TRBJ2-3, with 9 nucleotides matching TRBD2. The germline V gene encodes CDR1 SGHTA and CDR2 FQGNSA. The J segment lost 5 bases and the V segment lost 1 base, leaving 4 bases of the junction unmatched. This CDR3 has 15 amino acids. The CDR3 coding sequence is TGTGCCAGCAGCTTAGTCCTAGCGGGACGAGATACGCAGTATTTT. This translates into CASSLVLAGRDTQYF.

This clone was seen a few times. The genes are TRBV28 and TRBJ1-1; TRBD1 aligns across 7 bases. The CDR3 runs 12 residues. CDR1 and CDR2 (germline): MDHEN, SYDVKM. V shed 7 bases, J shed 8 bases, and the junction held 7 bases outside the gene matches. The CDR3 sequence is CASTLPGQEAFF. As DNA, the CDR3 is TGTGCCAGCACCCTCCCGGGACAGGAAGCTTTCTTT.

Here the CDR3 reads CASNAETSYNSPLHF. CDR3 nucleotide sequence: TGTGCCAGCAACGCAGAAACCTCCTATAATTCACCCCTCCACTTT. The chain links TRBV7-9 to TRBJ1-6; D unresolved. Germline loops: CDR1 SEHNR, CDR2 FQNEAQ (reference sequence). This CDR3 comprises 15 residues. The ends were cut back, 7 bases at V and 0 bases at J, with 10 bases in the middle.

This clone was detected a few times. Other DNA variants within this sample encode the same CDR3. The rearrangement links TRBV5-1 to TRBJ2-5; D unresolved. V was pared by 0 bases and J by 5 bases, with 2 bases between. The germline V gene has CDR1 SGHRS and CDR2 YFSETQ. CDR3 length equals 11 residues. CDR3 amino acids: CASSLEETQYF. The CDR3 nucleotides are TGCGCCAGCAGCTTGGAGGAGACCCAGTACTTC.

The V call is TRBV6-6, the J call TRBJ2-2, with 13 bases identical to TRBD2. The CDR3 consists of 15 residues. The V and J ends lost 5 bases and 6 bases, in that order; junction bases with no gene match: 3. Germline loops: CDR1 MNHNY, CDR2 SVGAGI (reference sequence). This chain's CDR3 is CASSMTSGRPGELFF. CDR3 sequence (DNA): TGTGCCAGCAGTATGACTAGCGGGAGGCCCGGGGAGCTGTTTTTT.

The chain uses TRBV6-6 and TRBJ1-1; D is ambiguous. V was cut by 2 bases and J by 8 bases, with 6 bases left in between. In germline, CDR1 is MNHNY, CDR2 SVGAGI (reference sequence). The CDR3 runs 11 residues. CDR3 sequence (DNA): TGTGCCAGCAGTTACGTTTCGGAAGCTTTCTTT. Amino acids: CASSYVSEAFF.

The chain carries TRBV19 and TRBJ1-5, with D perhaps TRBD1 (5 bases). Germline-derived CDR1 and CDR2 are LNHDA and SQIVND (reference sequence). V shed 4 bases and J shed 8 bases, with 21 bases lying between them. The length of the CDR3 is 16 residues. The CDR3 region is CASSTGTAVFSEPQHF. The CDR3 DNA follows: TGTGCCAGTAGTACCGGGACGGCCGTTTTTTCAGAGCCCCAGCATTTT. The full variable domain, with the rest looked up from reference TRBV19 and TRBJ1-5, is DGGITQSPKYLFRKEGQNVTLSCEQNLNHDAMYWYRQDPGQGLRLIYYSQIVNDFQKGDIAEGYSVSREKKESFPLTVTSAQKNPTAFYLCASSTGTAVFSEPQHFGDGTRLSIL.

The V and J genes are TRBV7-9 and TRBJ2-3; 9 bases match TRBD1. This CDR3 has 15 amino acids. V dropped 5 bases and J dropped 6; count of bases not matched to a gene: 9. The germline gives CDR1 SEHNR, CDR2 FQNEAQ (reference sequence). The chain's CDR3 is CASSKLQGAIDTQYF. The CDR3 DNA follows: TGTGCCAGCAGCAAATTACAGGGGGCTATCGATACGCAGTATTTT.